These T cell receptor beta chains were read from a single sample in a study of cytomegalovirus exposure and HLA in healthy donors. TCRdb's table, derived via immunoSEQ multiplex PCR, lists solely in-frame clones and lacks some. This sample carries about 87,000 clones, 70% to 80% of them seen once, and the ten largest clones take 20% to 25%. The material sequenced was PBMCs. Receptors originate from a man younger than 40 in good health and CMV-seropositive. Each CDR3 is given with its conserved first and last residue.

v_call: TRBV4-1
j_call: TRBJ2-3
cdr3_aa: CASSQEPHGDTQYF

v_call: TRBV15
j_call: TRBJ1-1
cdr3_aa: CATSTGTEAFF

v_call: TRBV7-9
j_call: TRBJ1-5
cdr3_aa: CASSLHAGAQHF

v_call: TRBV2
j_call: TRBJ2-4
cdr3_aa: CASRVRGANIQYF

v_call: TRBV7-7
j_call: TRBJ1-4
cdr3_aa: CASSLALNEKLFF

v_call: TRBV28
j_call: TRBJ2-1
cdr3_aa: CASSFPRRAYNEQFF

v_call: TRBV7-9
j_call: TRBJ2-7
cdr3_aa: CASSKMGLLSYEQYF

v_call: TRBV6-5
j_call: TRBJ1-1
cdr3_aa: CASSPTPGFAEAFF

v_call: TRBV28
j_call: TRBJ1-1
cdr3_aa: CASSLYAVKFGGGTEAFF

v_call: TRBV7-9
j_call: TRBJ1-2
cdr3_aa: CASGIVGGYGYTF

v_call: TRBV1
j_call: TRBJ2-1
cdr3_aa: CTSSQVKGRAPYNEQFF

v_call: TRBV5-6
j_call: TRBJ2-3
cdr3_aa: CASRLVEDTQYF

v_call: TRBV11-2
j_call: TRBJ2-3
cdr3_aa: CASSLAWGLAGDTQYF

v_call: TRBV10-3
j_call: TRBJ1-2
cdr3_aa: CATQDPRQGDGYTF

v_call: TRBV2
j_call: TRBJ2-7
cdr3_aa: CASGEEVRIEQYF

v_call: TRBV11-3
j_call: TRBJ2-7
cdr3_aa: CASSTGTSYEQYF

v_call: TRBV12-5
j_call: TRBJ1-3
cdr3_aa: CASGFLPGARNTIYF

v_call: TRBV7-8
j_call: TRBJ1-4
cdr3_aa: CASSLAVGQLLEKLFF

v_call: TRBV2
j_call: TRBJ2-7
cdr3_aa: CASSVQASEQYF

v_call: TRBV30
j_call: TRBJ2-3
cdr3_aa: CAWSALAGGVTDTQYF

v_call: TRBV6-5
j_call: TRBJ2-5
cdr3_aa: CASRGSSGVGETQYF

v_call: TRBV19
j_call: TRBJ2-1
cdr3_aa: CASRGRTGAGDEQFF

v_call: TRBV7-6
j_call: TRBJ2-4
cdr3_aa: CASSLGGTNIQYF

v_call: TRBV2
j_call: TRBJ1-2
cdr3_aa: CASKGWGTALNYGYTF

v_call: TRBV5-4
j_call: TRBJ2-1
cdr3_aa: CASLRRGSDEQFF

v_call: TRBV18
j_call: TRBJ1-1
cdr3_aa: CASSPWDRGEAFF

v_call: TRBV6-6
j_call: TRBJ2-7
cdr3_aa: CASSQMGADYEQYF

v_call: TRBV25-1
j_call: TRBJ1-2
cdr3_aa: CASSEAGTGLGYTF

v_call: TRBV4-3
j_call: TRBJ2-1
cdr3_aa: CASSRSLAGEHYNEQFF

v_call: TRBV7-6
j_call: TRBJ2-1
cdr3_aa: CASSFSGTGGKNEQFF

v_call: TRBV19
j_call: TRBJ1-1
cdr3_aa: CASSVGTGGNTEAFF

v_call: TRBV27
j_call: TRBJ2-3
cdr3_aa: CASSPIVLSTDTQYF

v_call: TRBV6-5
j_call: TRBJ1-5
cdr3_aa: CASRSRGSGQPQHF

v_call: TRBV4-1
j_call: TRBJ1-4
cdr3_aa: CASTGQPPNEKLFF

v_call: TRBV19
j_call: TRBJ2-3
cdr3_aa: CASSIGAPPDTQYF

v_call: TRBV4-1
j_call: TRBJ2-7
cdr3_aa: CASSQVSSGSYEQYF

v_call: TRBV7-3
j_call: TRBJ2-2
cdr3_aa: CASSSLASPGELFF

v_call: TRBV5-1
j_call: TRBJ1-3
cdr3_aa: CASSGTGLSGNTIYF

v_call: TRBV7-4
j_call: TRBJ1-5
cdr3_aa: CASSSDRTEVYSNQPQHF

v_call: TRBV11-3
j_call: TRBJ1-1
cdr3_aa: CASSKEGRGNTEAFF

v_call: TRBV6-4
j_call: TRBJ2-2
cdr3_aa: CASSRDRWSGELFF

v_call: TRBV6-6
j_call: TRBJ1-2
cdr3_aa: CASSPTGGYGYTF

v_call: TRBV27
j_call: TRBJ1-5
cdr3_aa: CASSSQGLSNQPQHF

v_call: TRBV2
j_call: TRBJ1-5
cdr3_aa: CASSDTGNGNQPQHF

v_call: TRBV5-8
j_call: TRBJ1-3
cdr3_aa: CASEWRGTGNTIYF

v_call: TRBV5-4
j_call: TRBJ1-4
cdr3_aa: CASSLGGGTGYTQNEKLFF

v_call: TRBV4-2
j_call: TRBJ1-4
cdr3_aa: CASSQTTINDGEKLFF

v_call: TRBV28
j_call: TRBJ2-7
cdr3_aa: CALGGPGEQYF

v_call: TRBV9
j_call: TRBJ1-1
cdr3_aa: CASSAGGQINTEAFF